The 24 T cell receptor beta chains below were found in one sample sequenced in a study of cytomegalovirus exposure and HLA in healthy donors. Profiled with immunoSEQ multiplex PCR; TCRdb holds only in-frame clones, not every one. The sample has under 300,000 clones; 80% to 90% are singletons. Sequencing was carried out using PBMCs. All receptors derive from a young woman in good health and CMV-seronegative.

V is TRBV4-1 and J is TRBJ2-3; the D is unclear. Looked up from germline, CDR1 is MGHRA and CDR2 is YSYEKL. The CDR3 loop spans 14 amino acids. V lost 4 bases, J lost 6 bases, and 14 bases lay in between. The CDR3 DNA reads TGCGCCAGCAGCCCGAGGTGGTTCGGGGATACGCAGTATTTT. It translates to CASSPRWFGDTQYF.

This chain joins TRBV6-5 and TRBJ2-1, with a weak D call TRBD1 (6 bases). The ends were cut back, 7 bases at V and 9 bases at J, with 16 bases in the middle. CDR3 size: 13 residues. CDR1 and CDR2 (germline): MNHEY, SVGAGI. CDR3 sequence (DNA): TGTGCCAGCAACTCTGACAGGTGGAGTGAGCAGTTCTTC. Translating gives CASNSDRWSEQFF.

The chain is built from TRBV4-1 and TRBJ1-1; TRBD1 aligns across 8 bases. The CDR3 is 17 amino acids. Germline V gene lookup returns CDR1 MGHRA and CDR2 YSYEKL. J gave up 6 bases and V 4 bases, and 16 bases lay outside the gene matches. The CDR3: CASSPLPRGLGFAEAFF. The CDR3 DNA is TGCGCCAGCAGCCCTTTACCCAGGGGGCTAGGTTTCGCTGAAGCTTTCTTT.

The chain links TRBV6-5 to TRBJ1-5, with a possible D match to TRBD1 (5 bases). The CDR3 sequence is 15 residues long. V was shortened by 4 bases and J by 0 bases, with 10 bases between the two germline ends. The V gene's germline CDR1 is MNHEY and CDR2 SVGAGI. The CDR3 here is CASSSRGDSNQPQHF. The CDR3 DNA follows: TGTGCCAGCAGTTCCCGGGGGGATAGCAATCAGCCCCAGCATTTT.

This chain connects TRBV5-5 to TRBJ2-7, with 11 positions matching TRBD2. There are 15 residues in the CDR3. The germline V gene has CDR1 SGHKS and CDR2 YYEKEE (reference sequence). Losses at the gene ends were 0 bases for V and 4 bases for J; bases not matched to a gene: 3. The CDR3 reads CASSLVASGRYEQYF. The CDR3 DNA follows: TGTGCCAGCAGCTTGGTGGCTAGCGGGAGGTACGAGCAGTACTTC.

This chain connects TRBV4-1 to TRBJ1-3; no definite D call. Germline CDR1 is MGHRA and CDR2 is YSYEKL. V lost 3 bases and J lost 0, with 9 bases in between. The CDR3 is made up of 15 amino acids. The CDR3 loop reads CASSHPPGSGNTIYF. CDR3 nucleotides: TGCGCCAGCAGCCACCCCCCGGGCTCTGGAAACACCATATATTTT.

This clone was recorded once. J is TRBJ2-7 and V is TRBV11-3; D may be TRBD1 (5 bases). The CDR3 spans 13 residues. The ends were cut back, 4 bases at V and 3 bases at J, with 10 bases in the middle. Looked up from germline, CDR1 is SGHNT and CDR2 is YENEEA. The CDR3 nucleotides are TGTGCCAGCAGCTCTGACACAGGCTACGAGCAGTACTTC. Protein product: CASSSDTGYEQYF.

The chain employs TRBV6-5 and TRBJ1-2; 8 bases agree with TRBD1. The V gene's germline CDR1 is MNHEY and CDR2 SVGAGI. Trimming at V came to 4 bases and at J to 5 bases, leaving 6 bases not matched to a gene. The CDR3 is made up of 14 amino acids. The CDR3 here is CASSSTGVRYGYTF. CDR3 nucleotide sequence: TGTGCCAGCAGTTCGACAGGGGTGCGGTATGGCTACACCTTC.

J is TRBJ2-7 and V is TRBV7-3; 7 nucleotides align to TRBD1. The CDR3 sequence is 15 residues long. The germline V gene encodes CDR1 SGHTA and CDR2 FQGTGA. The V gene end was trimmed by 0 bases and the J gene end by 5 bases; junction bases not matched to a gene: 7. CDR3 sequence (DNA): TGTGCCAGCAGCTTAACGAAGGGGGCAGGGCACGAGCAGTACTTC. Encoded protein: CASSLTKGAGHEQYF.

V is TRBV28 and J is TRBJ1-1, with TRBD1 as a possible D gene (5 bases). The CDR3 spans 15 residues. In germline, CDR1 is MDHEN, CDR2 SYDVKM. V lost 3 bases and J lost 0, with 11 bases in between. This CDR3 is CASSLGGLMNTEAFF. The CDR3 coding sequence is TGTGCCAGCAGTTTGGGGGGTCTGATGAACACTGAAGCTTTCTTT.

The V call is TRBV5-1, the J call TRBJ1-1, with 7 bases lining up with TRBD1. Germline V gives CDR1 SGHRS, CDR2 YFSETQ. V lost 4 bases to trimming and J lost 10 bases; unmatched junction nucleotides: 16. The CDR3 is 15 residues long. The CDR3 nucleotides read TGCGCCAGCAGCCCACCGGGACAGCTTAGGAAGCGAGCTTTCTTT. Translation gives CASSPPGQLRKRAFF.

The CDR3 here is CASSRAEDTGELFF. CDR3 nucleotides: TGTGCCAGCAGTCGTGCGGAGGACACCGGGGAGCTGTTTTTT. V and J are TRBV6-5 and TRBJ2-2, with D tentatively TRBD2 (5 bases). This CDR3 has 14 residues. Trimming removed 5 bases from V and 3 bases from J, with 10 bases in between. Germline CDR1 is MNHEY and CDR2 is SVGAGI.

The J gene is TRBJ1-1, the V gene TRBV28; perhaps TRBD1 as D (6 bases). From germline, CDR1 is MDHEN and CDR2 SYDVKM. The CDR3 length is 13 residues. Between the trimmed V and J ends, which lost 2 bases and 7 bases, there was a span of 11 bases. CDR3: CASSLVGAVEAFF. CDR3 coding DNA: TGTGCCAGCAGTTTAGTGGGGGCGGTTGAAGCTTTCTTT.

About this clone: This CDR3 is also generated by other DNA sequences in the sample. The chain has TRBV30 and TRBJ1-5; no firm D call. V lost 0 bases to trimming and J lost 4 bases, with 7 bases between them. This CDR3 comprises 13 residues. Germline V gene data show CDR1 as GTSNPN and CDR2 as SVGIG (reference sequence). The CDR3 loop is CAWSVGDNQPQHF. The CDR3 DNA is TGTGCCTGGAGTGTCGGGGATAATCAGCCCCAGCATTTT.

This clone has a single count. The chain employs TRBV4-1 and TRBJ2-7; D possibly corresponds to TRBD1 (6 bases). Trimming took off 4 bases at V and 1 base at J, with 8 bases between the two ends. This CDR3 is 13 amino acids long. The germline gives CDR1 MGHRA, CDR2 YSYEKL. CDR3 nucleotide sequence: TGCGCCAGCAGCCGAACAGGGTCCTACGAGCAGTACTTC. This encodes CASSRTGSYEQYF.

The chain joins TRBV6-5 to TRBJ1-1; a weak D match, TRBD1 (5 bases). V was clipped by 6 bases and J by 1 base, with 15 bases between them. This CDR3 contains 15 residues. Germline lookup yields CDR1 MNHEY and CDR2 SVGAGI. This CDR3 is CASRTPGITNTEAFF. CDR3 sequence (DNA): TGTGCCAGCAGAACACCAGGGATCACGAACACTGAAGCTTTCTTT.

The chain's CDR3 is CAWGTYGLIQYF. In DNA, the CDR3 is TGTGCCTGGGGGACATATGGCCTCATTCAGTACTTC. The rearrangement uses TRBV30 and TRBJ2-4, with D tentatively TRBD1 (6 bases). The CDR3 runs 12 residues. Germline loops: CDR1 GTSNPN, CDR2 SVGIG (reference sequence). With 5 bases removed from V and 9 bases from J, the gap between germline ends came to 14 bases.

The J gene is TRBJ1-2, the V gene TRBV27, with 8 nucleotides matching TRBD1. Losses at the gene ends were 6 bases for V and 0 bases for J; bases not matched to a gene: 21. Germline V lookup: CDR1 MNHEY, CDR2 SMNVEV (reference sequence). This CDR3 is built from 20 residues. CDR3 sequence: CASSPTHLLSDRGANYGYTF. In nucleotides, the CDR3 is TGTGCCAGCAGCCCAACCCACCTTTTGTCAGACAGGGGAGCTAACTATGGCTACACCTTC.

A few counts support this clone. This chain connects TRBV19 to TRBJ1-3; possibly TRBD1 for D (5 bases). The CDR3 has 14 residues. Deletions cut 7 bases from V and 0 bases from J, with 10 bases between. Germline V lookup: CDR1 LNHDA, CDR2 SQIVND (reference sequence). Written as DNA, the CDR3 is TGTGCCAGTATCCCGGGGGACTCTGGAAACACCATATATTTT. This gives the protein CASIPGDSGNTIYF.

The chain joins TRBV30 to TRBJ2-4; TRBD2 might be the D (6 bases). V was pared by 2 bases and J by 0 bases, with 11 bases between. The CDR3 runs to 15 residues. In germline, CDR1 is GTSNPN, CDR2 SVGIG (reference sequence). CDR3 residues: CAWSHRGLAKNIQYF. CDR3 in DNA: TGTGCCTGGAGTCACCGGGGACTAGCCAAAAACATTCAGTACTTC.

The chain recombines TRBV7-9 with TRBJ1-5; 7 positions agree with TRBD1. Germline-derived CDR1 and CDR2 are SEHNR and FQNEAQ (reference sequence). Unmatched junction bases numbered 10, after V lost 5 bases and J lost 6 bases. The length of the CDR3 is 15 residues. The CDR3 coding sequence is TGTGCCAGCAGCCCGGGACAGTGGTTCTTTCAGCCCCAGCATTTT. Amino acids: CASSPGQWFFQPQHF.

The V call is TRBV6-1, the J call TRBJ2-2, with 12 bases lining up with TRBD2. Unmatched junction bases numbered 6, after V lost 7 bases and J lost 9 bases. The germline V gene has CDR1 MNHNS and CDR2 SASEGT. The CDR3 length is 14 residues. The CDR3 DNA follows: TGTGCCAGCACAAGGCTAGCGGGGGGGCGGGAGCTGTTTTTT. It codes for CASTRLAGGRELFF.

The rearrangement uses TRBV9 and TRBJ2-7; D gene unclear. V was shortened by 0 bases and J by 1 base, with 17 bases between the two germline ends. This CDR3 spans 17 amino acids. In germline, CDR1 is SGDLS, CDR2 YYNGEE. The CDR3 sequence: CASSVDSGTINSYEQYF. Written as DNA, the CDR3 is TGTGCCAGCAGCGTAGATTCGGGTACGATAAATTCCTACGAGCAGTACTTC.

The V call is TRBV30, the J call TRBJ2-3; maybe TRBD1 (5 bases). Germline CDR1 is GTSNPN and CDR2 is SVGIG (reference sequence). Trimming cost V 2 bases and J 2 bases, with 20 bases left between them. CDR3 length: 17 amino acids. The CDR3 nucleotides are TGTGCCTGGAGTTTATCACGGACACCACACTTCACAGATACGCAGTATTTT. Residues: CAWSLSRTPHFTDTQYF.